The TCR beta chain described here comes from a study of cytomegalovirus exposure and HLA in healthy donors. Regarding the study as a whole: Segments of the TCR beta V type were, in most cases, productive about 87% or about 30% of the time in an earlier analysis.

The PCR ran on 60 Vbeta and 13 Jbeta primers. The method was immunoSEQ multiplex PCR; TCRdb's version includes in-frame clones alone and lacks a portion of them. The sample contains 150,000 to 200,000 clones, over 65% of which appear only once. Remarks on this clone: Its antigen is still unknown.

CDR3 length equals 16 residues. V dropped 5 bases and J dropped 6 bases, with 21 bases sitting between them. Germline CDR1 and CDR2: MNHEY and SMNVEV (reference sequence). Healthy bone marrow donors supplied every sample. Sequencing was performed on PBMCs. This TCR came from a boy between 2 and 15 years old in good health and CMV-seronegative. The chain links TRBV27 to TRBJ2-3; D may be TRBD2 (7 bases). CDR3 amino acids: CASSRPQAGATDTQYF. In DNA, the CDR3 is TGTGCCAGCAGTCGACCTCAGGCGGGGGCAACGGATACGCAGTATTTT.